These T cell receptor beta chains were read from a single sample in a study of T cells in Graves' hyperthyroidism and ophthalmopathy. TCRdb passed the multiplex PCR reads through MiXCR, listing each CDR3 protein once. This table has about 620,000 distinct CDR3 sequences, about 17% appearing once. The sample was blood. These receptors were collected from a woman aged 30 to 39 with Graves' hyperthyroidism. The CDR3 runs from the conserved cysteine through the conserved F or W. Each record gives: J gene, D gene, V gene, CDR3 length, clone size, CDR3 protein, CDR3 DNA. The D gene is left open where the match is weak. Expanded clones are given a class, and other clones once, few, many or no size at all.

J gene: TRBJ2-3; D gene: .; V gene: TRBV9; CDR3 length: 15; clone size: many; CDR3 protein: CASAKGLPSTDTQYF; CDR3 DNA: TGTGCCAGTGCGAAGGGACTTCCTAGCACAGATACGCAGTATTTT
J gene: TRBJ1-2; D gene: .; V gene: TRBV28; CDR3 length: 16; clone size: many; CDR3 protein: CASSSPQMTDPYGYTF; CDR3 DNA: TGTGCCAGCAGTTCTCCCCAGATGACGGATCCCTATGGCTACACCTTC
J gene: TRBJ1-1; D gene: .; V gene: TRBV6-1; CDR3 length: 14; clone size: few; CDR3 protein: CASSYSARNTEAFF; CDR3 DNA: TGTGCCAGCAGTTATTCCGCCAGGAACACTGAAGCTTTCTTT
J gene: TRBJ2-1; D gene: TRBD2; V gene: TRBV5-6; CDR3 length: 19; clone size: .; CDR3 protein: CASSYRTSGTRSSYNEQFF; CDR3 DNA: TGTGCCAGCAGCTACCGGACTAGCGGGACCAGGAGCTCCTACAATGAGCAGTTCTTC
J gene: TRBJ2-2; D gene: .; V gene: TRBV11-2; CDR3 length: 14; clone size: few; CDR3 protein: CASSLDINSGELFF; CDR3 DNA: TGTGCCAGCAGCTTAGATATAAATTCCGGGGAGCTGTTTTTT
J gene: TRBJ1-5; D gene: .; V gene: TRBV28; CDR3 length: 14; clone size: many; CDR3 protein: CASSRYQVDQPQHF; CDR3 DNA: TGTGCCAGCAGCCGATACCAGGTAGATCAGCCCCAGCATTTT
J gene: TRBJ2-1; D gene: TRBD2; V gene: TRBV5-1; CDR3 length: 15; clone size: .; CDR3 protein: CASSRTSDSYNEQFF; CDR3 DNA: TGCGCCAGCAGCCGGACTAGCGACTCCTACAATGAGCAGTTCTTC
J gene: TRBJ2-1; D gene: TRBD2; V gene: TRBV4-2; CDR3 length: 16; clone size: .; CDR3 protein: CASSQVSGRADNEQFF; CDR3 DNA: TGTGCCAGCAGCCAGGTCAGCGGGAGAGCCGACAATGAGCAGTTCTTC
J gene: TRBJ2-5; D gene: TRBD2; V gene: TRBV7-7; CDR3 length: 14; clone size: .; CDR3 protein: CASSLAGSRKTQYF; CDR3 DNA: TGTGCTAGCAGCCTAGCGGGGTCTCGAAAGACCCAGTACTTC
J gene: TRBJ1-3; D gene: TRBD1; V gene: TRBV2; CDR3 length: 16; clone size: .; CDR3 protein: CASRSWDRGIGNTIYF; CDR3 DNA: TGTGCCAGCAGGTCCTGGGACAGGGGAATCGGAAACACCATATATTTT
J gene: TRBJ2-7; D gene: .; V gene: TRBV5-1; CDR3 length: 15; clone size: many; CDR3 protein: CASSLARTGAYEQYF; CDR3 DNA: TGCGCCAGCAGCTTGGCCCGGACTGGAGCCTACGAGCAGTACTTC
J gene: TRBJ2-2; D gene: .; V gene: TRBV3-1; CDR3 length: 11; clone size: many; CDR3 protein: CASSQASSLFF; CDR3 DNA: TGTGCCAGCAGCCAAGCCAGTTCGCTGTTTTTT
J gene: TRBJ1-1; D gene: .; V gene: TRBV7-2; CDR3 length: 15; clone size: many; CDR3 protein: CASSLVRTANTEAFF; CDR3 DNA: TGTGCCAGCAGCTTAGTCCGGACAGCGAACACTGAAGCTTTCTTT
J gene: TRBJ2-5; D gene: .; V gene: TRBV28; CDR3 length: 14; clone size: many; CDR3 protein: CASSLGPAQETQYF; CDR3 DNA: TGTGCCAGCAGTTTGGGACCGGCACAAGAGACCCAGTACTTC
J gene: TRBJ2-3; D gene: TRBD1; V gene: TRBV5-1; CDR3 length: 14; clone size: few; CDR3 protein: CASSPGQGVDTQYF; CDR3 DNA: TGCGCCAGCAGCCCAGGACAGGGGGTAGATACGCAGTATTTT
J gene: TRBJ1-1; D gene: .; V gene: TRBV7-9; CDR3 length: 13; clone size: few; CDR3 protein: CASLGLSGTEAFF; CDR3 DNA: TGTGCCAGCTTAGGGTTGTCCGGCACTGAAGCTTTCTTT
J gene: TRBJ1-1; D gene: .; V gene: TRBV12-3/TRBV12-4; CDR3 length: 12; clone size: few; CDR3 protein: CASSFIDREAFF; CDR3 DNA: TGTGCCAGCAGTTTCATCGATAGAGAAGCTTTCTTT
J gene: TRBJ1-2; D gene: .; V gene: TRBV20-1; CDR3 length: 13; clone size: many; CDR3 protein: CSARHTGFYGYTF; CDR3 DNA: TGCAGTGCTAGACATACAGGGTTTTATGGCTACACCTTC